This TCR beta chain is drawn from a study of T-cell reconstitution after alpha-beta-depleted transplantation in children. V lost 0 bases to trimming and J lost 2 bases, with 9 bases between them. Germline loops: CDR1 LNHNV, CDR2 YYDKDF (reference sequence). CDR3 length equals 15 residues. Molecular barcoding with unique molecular identifiers was used for the TCRbeta library. TCRdb called the PCR reads again in MiXCR, with one record for every CDR3 protein. Altogether around 680,000 distinct CDR3 sequences are present, roughly 15% being singletons, with the ten largest covering 1.1%. Concerning this clonotype itself: A much larger clone lies one base from this, so it may be a read error.

This chain connects TRBV15 to TRBJ2-3; D is unresolved. The sample here was PBMCs from the stem cell graft donor, taken from the stem cell graft. The clonotype comes from a human donor who donated a stem cell graft to a child with acute myeloid leukemia. CDR3 sequence: CATSRDYAPTDTQYF. In nucleotides, the CDR3 is TGTGCCACCAGCAGAGATTACGCTCCCACAGATACGCAGTATTTT.